This entry lists 17 T cell receptor beta chains sequenced from one sample in a study of identical twins. TCRdb processed the 5' RACE reads anew with MiXCR; each CDR3 protein has one entry. This sample has 400,000 to 550,000 distinct CDR3 sequences, with roughly 21% found just once. This sample was also put to use in a study of T cells expressing NK-cell markers.

The source material was CD4+ T cells sorted from blood. The receptors were sampled from a woman younger than 30 in good health.

The chain recombines TRBV6-5 with TRBJ2-3, with D unclear. Trimming took off 0 bases at V and 2 bases at J, with 9 bases between the two ends. Germline loops: CDR1 MNHEY, CDR2 SVGAGI. The CDR3 length is 15 residues. The CDR3 here is CASSYSGSTTDTQYF. CDR3 in DNA: TGTGCCAGCAGTTACTCGGGCAGCACCACAGATACGCAGTATTTT.

The V call is TRBV19, the J call TRBJ2-2; perhaps D is TRBD1 or TRBD2 (6 bases each). V was cut by 2 bases and J by 7 bases, with 17 bases left in between. The CDR3 loop spans 16 amino acids. Germline lookup yields CDR1 LNHDA and CDR2 SQIVND (reference sequence). CDR3 bases: TGTGCCAGTAGTATACGCGGGACATCCGGAGGCGGGGAGCTGTTTTTT. Translating gives CASSIRGTSGGGELFF.

This chain links TRBV6-5 with TRBJ2-7, with 8 nucleotides matching TRBD1. CDR1 is MNHEY and CDR2 is SVGAGI in the germline V gene. The CDR3 covers 18 residues. The V and J ends lost 0 bases and 4 bases, in that order; junction bases with no gene match: 14. CDR3 DNA: TGTGCCAGCAGTTACTCACTCAGCGTCAGGACAGGGAATTACGAGCAGTACTTC. This translates into CASSYSLSVRTGNYEQYF.

The genes are TRBV7-3 and TRBJ2-3; tentative D call: TRBD1 (6 bases). V lost 2 bases to trimming and J lost 0 bases, with 12 bases between them. The CDR3 has 16 residues. Germline-derived CDR1 and CDR2 are SGHTA and FQGTGA. CDR3 coding DNA: TGTGCCAGCAGCTTAGGAGTGGGGGCTAGCACAGATACGCAGTATTTT. Translation gives CASSLGVGASTDTQYF.

V and J are TRBV7-9 and TRBJ2-5; D is uncertain. Trimming shortened V by 5 bases and J by 0 bases, and 19 bases separated the two germline ends. The CDR3 covers 17 residues. Germline values: CDR1 SEHNR, CDR2 FQNEAQ (reference sequence). The CDR3 sequence is CASSTKKLGIYQETQYF. The CDR3 DNA reads TGTGCCAGCAGCACCAAGAAGCTAGGGATATACCAAGAGACCCAGTACTTC.

There are a few counts of this clonotype. Here the CDR3 DNA reads TGTGCCAGCAGCTTGGCCGGGTGGACCGGGGAGCTGTTTTTT. Translating it yields CASSLAGWTGELFF. The V call is TRBV5-5, the J call TRBJ2-2, with D hard to call. The germline V gene has CDR1 SGHKS and CDR2 YYEKEE (reference sequence). Trimming removed 0 bases from V and 5 bases from J, with 8 bases in between. The CDR3 is 14 residues long.

This clonotype was detected only a few times. The V gene is TRBV5-1, the J gene TRBJ1-4; D is perhaps TRBD1 (5 bases). V dropped 3 bases and J dropped 8 bases, with 14 bases sitting between them. Looked up from germline, CDR1 is SGHRS and CDR2 is YFSETQ. The CDR3 is made up of 14 amino acids. CDR3 in DNA: TGCGCCAGCAGCTCGGATAGGGGCGAAGAAAAACTGTTTTTT. This translates into CASSSDRGEEKLFF.

This clonotype came up a few times. This chain uses TRBV6-5 with TRBJ2-5; D gene unclear. CDR1 and CDR2 from the germline V gene are MNHEY and SVGAGI. Trimming left V 2 bases short and J 9 bases short, with 13 bases between. The CDR3 runs 13 residues. CDR3 nucleotide sequence: TGTGCCAGCAGTTACGGCCCCGGTGGGGCCCAGTACTTC. Translated: CASSYGPGGAQYF.

J is TRBJ1-2 and V is TRBV3-1, with D uncertain. The CDR3 is 14 amino acids. CDR1 and CDR2 (germline): LGHDT, YNNKEL (reference sequence). The V gene lost 1 base and the J gene lost 4 bases, with 10 bases spanning the gap. This CDR3 reads CASSQAASLYGYTF. CDR3 DNA: TGTGCCAGCAGCCAAGCGGCCTCTCTCTATGGCTACACCTTC.

This clonotype was seen a handful of times. This chain links TRBV7-9 with TRBJ2-1; no clear D. Germline CDR1 is SEHNR and CDR2 is FQNEAQ (reference sequence). The V gene lost 5 bases and the J gene lost 0 bases, with 14 bases spanning the gap. CDR3 length: 16 residues. In nucleotides, the CDR3 is TGTGCCAGCAGCCCATACCCAGGTAACTCCTACAATGAGCAGTTCTTC. Residues: CASSPYPGNSYNEQFF.

This chain links TRBV5-1 with TRBJ2-1, with D uncertain. There are 12 residues in the CDR3. Trimming left V 7 bases short and J 5 bases short, with 10 bases between. The germline CDR1 and CDR2 sequences are SGHRS and YFSETQ. Written as DNA, the CDR3 is TGCGCCAGCCGGACCCAAGACAATGAGCAGTTCTTC. Protein: CASRTQDNEQFF.

This clonotype has more than one count but fewer than ten. CDR3 in DNA: TGTGCCAGCAGTATCTCCACCGGGGAGCTGTTTTTT. It is translated as CASSISTGELFF. The chain links TRBV2 to TRBJ2-2, with D unclear. CDR3 length: 12 amino acids. CDR1 SNHLY and CDR2 FYNNEI come from the germline V gene. Trimming stripped 5 bases from V and 4 bases from J, with 5 bases between.

The CDR3 coding sequence is TGCAGCGTTGGGCGTAGGGTATCTAACTATGGCTACACCTTC. Its protein is CSVGRRVSNYGYTF. This rearrangement joins TRBV29-1 to TRBJ1-2; no definite D call. This CDR3 region has 14 residues. Trimming removed 4 bases at V and 0 bases at J, with 12 bases between. CDR1 is SQVTM, CDR2 ANQGSEA, per germline. The complete variable domain, with remaining parts taken from reference TRBV29-1 and TRBJ1-2, reads SAVISQKPSRDICQRGTSLTIQCQVDSQVTMMFWYRQQPGQSLTLIATANQGSEATYESGFVIDKFPISRPNLTFSTLTVSNMSPEDSSIYLCSVGRRVSNYGYTFGSGTRLTVV.

This clonotype was counted between two and nine times. The chain employs TRBV20-1 and TRBJ1-5, with D unclear. The CDR3 covers 15 residues. V dropped 2 bases and J dropped 2 bases, with 13 bases sitting between them. Germline V gives CDR1 DFQATT, CDR2 SNEGSKA (reference sequence). In DNA form, the CDR3 reads TGCAGTGCTAGACTTGCGGCGGAGCGCAATCAGCCCCAGCATTTT. This encodes CSARLAAERNQPQHF.

The chain has TRBV9 and TRBJ1-3; tentative D call: TRBD1 (6 bases). Germline assignment: CDR1 SGDLS and CDR2 YYNGEE. The CDR3 consists of 17 residues. V dropped 3 bases and J dropped 4 bases, with 20 bases sitting between them. CDR3 residues: CASSARGGAGEGNTIYF. CDR3 in DNA: TGTGCCAGCAGCGCCCGAGGGGGGGCAGGGGAAGGAAACACCATATATTTT.

This clonotype has only a few counts. The rearrangement links TRBV20-1 to TRBJ2-1, with 7 positions matching TRBD1. The CDR3 runs 14 residues. Germline-derived CDR1 and CDR2 are DFQATT and SNEGSKA (reference sequence). V gave up 6 bases and J gave up 4 bases; unmatched junction bases: 9. The DNA of the CDR3 is TGCAGTGCCGCGACAGGGACCACGTACAATGAGCAGTTCTTC. Translated, it gives CSAATGTTYNEQFF.

This chain connects TRBV29-1 to TRBJ1-1; the match to TRBD1 covers 8 bases. The V and J ends lost 6 bases and 0 bases, in that order; junction bases with no gene match: 6. CDR1 and CDR2 (germline): SQVTM, ANQGSEA. The CDR3 extends over 14 amino acids. The CDR3 coding sequence is TGCAGCGTGGACAGGGAAATTATGAACACTGAAGCTTTCTTT. It encodes CSVDREIMNTEAFF.